One T cell receptor beta chain is described in this entry. Its matching antigen is unknown. The data belong to a study of identifying expanded T cells in peripheral blood. Collection occurred without any documented infections or immune events in donors. Findings and caveats of the study: Across healthy donors, higher total template counts meant significantly greater roughly 2-week count variance.

Using immunoSEQ multiplex PCR, the repertoire was profiled, and TCRdb retains in-frame clones only, with some absent. Here the sample spans around 80,000 clones, around 90% being singletons. Trimming removed 7 bases from V and 9 bases from J; junction bases left unmatched: 4. Germline V gives CDR1 SGHTA, CDR2 FQGNSA. The CDR3 is 12 residues long. The sequence was obtained from a person aged 18 to 69 in good health. The sequencing input was blood. The V and J genes are TRBV7-2 and TRBJ2-1; 9 nucleotides line up with TRBD1. CDR3 in amino acids: CASTDRGGEQFF. The CDR3 DNA is TGTGCCAGCACCGACAGGGGGGGTGAGCAGTTCTTC. Variable domain in full (rest from reference TRBV7-2 and TRBJ2-1): GAGVSQSPSNKVTEKGKDVELRCDPISGHTALYWYRQSLGQGLEFLIYFQGNSAPDKSGLPSDRFSAERTGGSVSTLTIQRTQQEDSAVYLCASTDRGGEQFFGPGTRLTVL.